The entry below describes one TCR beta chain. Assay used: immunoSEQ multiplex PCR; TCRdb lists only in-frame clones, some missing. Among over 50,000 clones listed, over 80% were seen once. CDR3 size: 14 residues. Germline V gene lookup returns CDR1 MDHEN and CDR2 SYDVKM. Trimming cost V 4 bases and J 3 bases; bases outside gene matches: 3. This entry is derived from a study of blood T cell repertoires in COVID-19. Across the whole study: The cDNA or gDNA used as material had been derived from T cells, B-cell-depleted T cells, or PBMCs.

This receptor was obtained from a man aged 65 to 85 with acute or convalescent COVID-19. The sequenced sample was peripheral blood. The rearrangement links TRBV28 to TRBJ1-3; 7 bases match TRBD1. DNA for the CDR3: TGTGCCAGCAGTTCTTGGACAGGTGGAAACACCATATATTTT. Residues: CASSSWTGGNTIYF. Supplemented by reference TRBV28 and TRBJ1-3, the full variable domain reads DVKVTQSSRYLVKRTGEKVFLECVQDMDHENMFWYRQDPGLGLRLIYFSYDVKMKEKGDIPEGYSVSREKKERFSLILESASTNQTSMYLCASSSWTGGNTIYFGEGSWLTVV.